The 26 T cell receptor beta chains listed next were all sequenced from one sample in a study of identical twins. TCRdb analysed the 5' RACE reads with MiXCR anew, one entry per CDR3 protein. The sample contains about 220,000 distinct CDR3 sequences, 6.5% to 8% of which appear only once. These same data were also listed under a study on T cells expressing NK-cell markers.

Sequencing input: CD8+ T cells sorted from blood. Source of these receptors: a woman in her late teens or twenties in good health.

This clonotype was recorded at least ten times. CDR3 bases: TGTGCCAGCAGTTACTTTGCCGGGGGCACTGAAGCTTTCTTT. This translates into CASSYFAGGTEAFF. The chain has TRBV6-2 or TRBV6-3 and TRBJ1-1; D is possibly TRBD1 (5 bases). The CDR3 is made up of 14 amino acids. Trimming stripped 1 base from V and 4 bases from J, with 10 bases between. Germline lookup yields CDR1 MNHEY and CDR2 SVGEGT.

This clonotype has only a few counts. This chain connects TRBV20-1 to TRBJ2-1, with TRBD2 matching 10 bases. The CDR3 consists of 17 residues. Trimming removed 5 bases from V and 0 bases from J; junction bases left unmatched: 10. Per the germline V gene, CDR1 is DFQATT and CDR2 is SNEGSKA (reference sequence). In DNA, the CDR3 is TGCAGTGCTTATAGCGGGGGGACATTAAGCTCCTACAATGAGCAGTTCTTC. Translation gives CSAYSGGTLSSYNEQFF.

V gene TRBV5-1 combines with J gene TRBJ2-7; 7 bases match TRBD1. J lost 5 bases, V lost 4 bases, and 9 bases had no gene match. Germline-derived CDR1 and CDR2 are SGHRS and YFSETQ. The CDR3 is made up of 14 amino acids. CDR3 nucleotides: TGCGCCAGCAGCCGTCTGAGACAGGGACACGAGCAGTACTTC. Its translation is CASSRLRQGHEQYF. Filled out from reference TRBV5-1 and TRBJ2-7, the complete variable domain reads KAGVTQTPRYLIKTRGQQVTLSCSPISGHRSVSWYQQTPGQGLQFLFEYFSETQRNKGNFPGRFSGRQFSNSRSEMNVSTLELGDSALYLCASSRLRQGHEQYFGPGTRLTVT.

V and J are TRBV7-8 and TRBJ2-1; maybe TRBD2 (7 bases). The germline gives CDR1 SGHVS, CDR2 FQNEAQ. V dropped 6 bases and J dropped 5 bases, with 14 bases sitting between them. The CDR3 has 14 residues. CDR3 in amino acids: CASSIQGGDNEQFF. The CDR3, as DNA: TGTGCCAGCAGTATCCAAGGGGGGGACAATGAGCAGTTCTTC.

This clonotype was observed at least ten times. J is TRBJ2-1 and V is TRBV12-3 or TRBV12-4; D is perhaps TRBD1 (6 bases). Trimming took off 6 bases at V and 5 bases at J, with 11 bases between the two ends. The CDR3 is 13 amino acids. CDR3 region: CASRGTRNNEQFF. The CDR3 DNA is TGTGCCAGCAGAGGGACACGGAACAATGAGCAGTTCTTC.

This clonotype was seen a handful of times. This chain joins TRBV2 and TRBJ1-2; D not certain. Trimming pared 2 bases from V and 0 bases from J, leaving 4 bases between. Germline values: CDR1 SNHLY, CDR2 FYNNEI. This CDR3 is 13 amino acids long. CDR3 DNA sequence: TGTGCCAGCAGTGAAAGGTCTAACTATGGCTACACCTTC. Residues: CASSERSNYGYTF. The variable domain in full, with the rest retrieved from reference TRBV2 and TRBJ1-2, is EPEVTQTPSHQVTQMGQEVILRCVPISNHLYFYWYRQILGQKVEFLVSFYNNEISEKSEIFDDQFSVERPDGSNFTLKIRSTKLEDSAMYFCASSERSNYGYTFGSGTRLTVV.

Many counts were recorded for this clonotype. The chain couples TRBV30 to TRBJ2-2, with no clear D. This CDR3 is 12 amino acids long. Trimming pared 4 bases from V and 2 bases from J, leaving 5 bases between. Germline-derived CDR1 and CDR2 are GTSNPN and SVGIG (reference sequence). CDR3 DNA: TGTGCCTGGACGGATAACACCGGGGAGCTGTTTTTT. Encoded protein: CAWTDNTGELFF.

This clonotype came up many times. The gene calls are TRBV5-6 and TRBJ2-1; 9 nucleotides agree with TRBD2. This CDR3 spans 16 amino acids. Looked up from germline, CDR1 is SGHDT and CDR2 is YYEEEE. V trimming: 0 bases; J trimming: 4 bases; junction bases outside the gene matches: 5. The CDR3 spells CASSLAVAGVYNEQFF. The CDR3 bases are TGTGCCAGCAGCTTGGCGGTAGCGGGAGTTTACAATGAGCAGTTCTTC. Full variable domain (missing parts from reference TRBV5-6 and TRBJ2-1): DAGVTQSPTHLIKTRGQQVTLRCSPKSGHDTVSWYQQALGQGPQFIFQYYEEEERQRGNFPDRFSGHQFPNYSSELNVNALLLGDSALYLCASSLAVAGVYNEQFFGPGTRLTVL.

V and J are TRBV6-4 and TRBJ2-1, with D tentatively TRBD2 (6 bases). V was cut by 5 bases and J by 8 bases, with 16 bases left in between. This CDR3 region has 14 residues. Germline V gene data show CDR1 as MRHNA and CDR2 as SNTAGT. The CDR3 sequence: CASSTMTSTDEQFF. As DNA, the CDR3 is TGTGCCAGCAGTACTATGACTAGTACCGATGAGCAGTTCTTC.

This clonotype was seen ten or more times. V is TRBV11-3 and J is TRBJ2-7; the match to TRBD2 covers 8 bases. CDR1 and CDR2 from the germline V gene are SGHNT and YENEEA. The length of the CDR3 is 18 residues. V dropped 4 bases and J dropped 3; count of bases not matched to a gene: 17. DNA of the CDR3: TGTGCCAGCAGCTCCCACGACCAGGGGACTAGTTGGGACTACGAGCAGTACTTC. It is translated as CASSSHDQGTSWDYEQYF. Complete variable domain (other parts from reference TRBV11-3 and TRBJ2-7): EAGVVQSPRYKIIEKKQPVAFWCNPISGHNTLYWYLQNLGQGPELLIRYENEEAVDDSQLPKDRFSAERLKGVDSTLKIQPAELGDSAVYLCASSSHDQGTSWDYEQYFGPGTRLTVT.

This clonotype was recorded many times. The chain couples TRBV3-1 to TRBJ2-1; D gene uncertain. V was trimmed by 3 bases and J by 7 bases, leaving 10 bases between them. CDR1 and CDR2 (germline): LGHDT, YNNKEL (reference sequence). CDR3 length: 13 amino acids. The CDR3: CASSHILRNEQFF. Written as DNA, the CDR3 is TGTGCCAGCAGCCACATACTTAGGAATGAGCAGTTCTTC.

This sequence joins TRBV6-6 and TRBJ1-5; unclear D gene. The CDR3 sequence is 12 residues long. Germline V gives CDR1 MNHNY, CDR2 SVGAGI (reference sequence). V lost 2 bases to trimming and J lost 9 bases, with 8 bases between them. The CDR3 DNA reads TGTGCCAGCAGTTACCCGGATGGGCCCCAGCATTTT. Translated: CASSYPDGPQHF.

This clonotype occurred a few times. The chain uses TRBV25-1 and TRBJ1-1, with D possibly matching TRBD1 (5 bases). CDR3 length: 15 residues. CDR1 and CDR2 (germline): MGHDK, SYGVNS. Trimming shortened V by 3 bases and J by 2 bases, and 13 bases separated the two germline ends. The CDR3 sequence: CASSDTTGANTEAFF. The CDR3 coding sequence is TGTGCCAGCAGTGATACAACAGGCGCCAACACTGAAGCTTTCTTT.

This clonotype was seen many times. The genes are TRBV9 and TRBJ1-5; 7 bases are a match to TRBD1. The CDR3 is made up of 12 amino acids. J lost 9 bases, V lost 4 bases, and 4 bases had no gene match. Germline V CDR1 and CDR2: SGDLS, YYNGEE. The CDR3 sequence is CASSTSGGPQHF. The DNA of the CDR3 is TGTGCCAGCAGCACCTCAGGGGGGCCCCAGCATTTT.

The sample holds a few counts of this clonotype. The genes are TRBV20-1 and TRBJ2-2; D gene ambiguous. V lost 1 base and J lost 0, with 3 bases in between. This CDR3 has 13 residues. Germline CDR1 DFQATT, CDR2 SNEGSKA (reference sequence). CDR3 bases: TGCAGTGCTAGAGTGTCGAACACCGGGGAGCTGTTTTTT. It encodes CSARVSNTGELFF.

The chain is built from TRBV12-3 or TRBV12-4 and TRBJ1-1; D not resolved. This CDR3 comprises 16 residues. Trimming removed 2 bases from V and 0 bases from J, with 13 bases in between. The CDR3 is CASSLWSGVMNTEAFF. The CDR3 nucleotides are TGTGCCAGCAGTTTATGGTCCGGCGTAATGAACACTGAAGCTTTCTTT.

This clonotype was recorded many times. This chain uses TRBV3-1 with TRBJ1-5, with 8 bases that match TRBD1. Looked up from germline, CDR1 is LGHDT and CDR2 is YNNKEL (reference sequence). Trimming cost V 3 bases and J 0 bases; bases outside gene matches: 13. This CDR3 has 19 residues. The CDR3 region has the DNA TGTGCCAGCAGCCATACCCGGGACAGGACCCTTTATAGCAATCAGCCCCAGCATTTT. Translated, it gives CASSHTRDRTLYSNQPQHF.

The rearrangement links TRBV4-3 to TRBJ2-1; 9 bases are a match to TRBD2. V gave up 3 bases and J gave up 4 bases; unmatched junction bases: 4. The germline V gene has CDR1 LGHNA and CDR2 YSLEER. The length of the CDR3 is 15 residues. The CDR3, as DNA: TGCGCCAGCAGCCAGGAAGCGGGGGGATACAATGAGCAGTTCTTC. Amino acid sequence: CASSQEAGGYNEQFF.

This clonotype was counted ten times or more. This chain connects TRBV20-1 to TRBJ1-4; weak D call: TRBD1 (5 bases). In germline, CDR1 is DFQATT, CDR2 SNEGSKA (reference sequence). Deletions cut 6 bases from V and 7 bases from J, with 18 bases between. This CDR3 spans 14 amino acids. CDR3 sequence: CSARDVLAGEKLFF. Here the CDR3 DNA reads TGCAGTGCGAGGGACGTCTTAGCGGGTGAAAAACTGTTTTTT.

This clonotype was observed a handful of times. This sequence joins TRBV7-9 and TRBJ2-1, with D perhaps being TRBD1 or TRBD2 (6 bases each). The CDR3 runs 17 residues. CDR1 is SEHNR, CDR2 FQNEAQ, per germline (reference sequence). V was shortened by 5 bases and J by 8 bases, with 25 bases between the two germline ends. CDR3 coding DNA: TGTGCCAGCAGCCCTAGGGGTTTTCTGGGGGGCATCCATGAGCAGTTCTTC. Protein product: CASSPRGFLGGIHEQFF.

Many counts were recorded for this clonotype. The CDR3 reads CASSQDLGLAGKREETQYF. The CDR3 nucleotides are TGTGCCAGCAGCCAAGATCTCGGACTAGCGGGGAAAAGAGAAGAGACCCAGTACTTC. The V call is TRBV3-1, the J call TRBJ2-5, with TRBD2 matching over 12 bases. Germline CDR1 reads LGHDT; CDR2 reads YNNKEL (reference sequence). Losses at the gene ends were 0 bases for V and 3 bases for J; bases not matched to a gene: 11. This CDR3 is 19 amino acids long.

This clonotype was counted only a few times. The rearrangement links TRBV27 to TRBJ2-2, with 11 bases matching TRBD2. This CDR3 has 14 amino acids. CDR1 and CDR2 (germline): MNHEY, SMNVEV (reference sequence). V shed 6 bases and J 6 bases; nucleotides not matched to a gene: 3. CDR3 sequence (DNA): TGTGCCAGCAGGATAGCGGGGGGGCCCGGGGAGCTGTTTTTT. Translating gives CASRIAGGPGELFF.

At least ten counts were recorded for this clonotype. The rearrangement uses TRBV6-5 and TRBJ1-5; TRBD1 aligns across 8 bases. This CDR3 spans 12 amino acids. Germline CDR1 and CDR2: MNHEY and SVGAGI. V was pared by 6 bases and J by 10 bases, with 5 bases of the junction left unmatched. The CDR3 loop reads CASSTTGGPQHF. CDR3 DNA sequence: TGTGCCAGCAGCACCACAGGGGGACCCCAGCATTTT.

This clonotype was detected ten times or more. CDR3 nucleotides: TGTGCCAGCAGCCCGGGACATTCGGAGCAGTTCTTC. Translation gives CASSPGHSEQFF. The chain recombines TRBV5-5 with TRBJ2-1, with D perhaps matching TRBD1 (6 bases). The CDR3 is 12 residues long. Looked up from germline, CDR1 is SGHKS and CDR2 is YYEKEE (reference sequence). The V and J ends lost 4 bases and 10 bases respectively, with 12 bases between them.

The CDR3 DNA sequence: TGTGCCAGCAGTCCGCAAAGACAGGGGCGCAAGGACAATGAGCAGTTCTTC. Amino acid sequence: CASSPQRQGRKDNEQFF. The chain uses TRBV12-3 or TRBV12-4 and TRBJ2-1; 8 nucleotides match TRBD1. Unmatched junction bases numbered 14, after V lost 5 bases and J lost 5 bases. The CDR3 runs to 17 residues.

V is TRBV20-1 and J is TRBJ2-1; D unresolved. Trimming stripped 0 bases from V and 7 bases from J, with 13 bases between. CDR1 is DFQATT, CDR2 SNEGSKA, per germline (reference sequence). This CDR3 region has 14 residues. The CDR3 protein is CSARDPRDGNEQFF. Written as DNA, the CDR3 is TGCAGTGCTAGAGATCCTAGGGATGGGAATGAGCAGTTCTTC.